Listed below are T cell receptor beta chains from one sample, sequenced in a study of blood T cells in healthy people across ages. TCRdb called the 5' RACE reads again in MiXCR, with one record for every CDR3 protein. The table shows around 2 million distinct CDR3 sequences, with around 42% occurring only once. The source material was blood. The receptors here all came from a human donor in good health. Both conserved end residues are part of each CDR3. D genes are given only for firm matches. Not every row has a clone size; where given, it reads once, few, many or a size class.

clone size	V gene	J gene	D gene	CDR3 DNA	CDR3 protein
few	TRBV7-2	TRBJ2-3	-	TGTGCCAGCAGCTTAGCGCAAGGGGAGACAGATACGCAGTATTTT	CASSLAQGETDTQYF
few	TRBV28	TRBJ1-2	TRBD1	TGTGCCAGCAGTTCACGAAACCCGGCCGGGACAGGGGGGAACTATGGCTACACCTTC	CASSSRNPAGTGGNYGYTF
-	TRBV7-6	TRBJ1-2	-	TGTGCCAGCAGCTCAGGGTATTTGGACGGCTACACCTTC	CASSSGYLDGYTF
-	TRBV7-2	TRBJ2-3	-	TGTGCCAGCAGCTTAGTGGGGCAGGGAAGAACGCAGTATTTT	CASSLVGQGRTQYF
few	TRBV10-3	TRBJ2-1	TRBD2	TGTGCCATCGGTGGAGCTGGGGGGAGGGTTGGAAATGAGCAGTTCTTC	CAIGGAGGRVGNEQFF
once	TRBV12-3/TRBV12-4	TRBJ2-7	-	TGTGCCAGCAGTTTAGTCAGGAAAGGCGAGCAGTACTTC	CASSLVRKGEQYF
few	TRBV9	TRBJ1-2	-	TGTGCCAGCAGCGCCCCGGATGGCAGCTACACCTTC	CASSAPDGSYTF
once	TRBV20-1	TRBJ2-3	TRBD2	TGCAGTGCTAGAGGCCGGGACTACCCCACAGATACGCAGTATTTT	CSARGRDYPTDTQYF
few	TRBV10-3	TRBJ2-3	-	TGTGCCATCAGTGGAATTGATTCGGAGAGGATGGATACGCAGTATTTT	CAISGIDSERMDTQYF
-	TRBV20-1	TRBJ2-1	-	TGCAGTGCTAGGGACCTCTCGGGAAACTCCTACAATGAGCAGTTCTTC	CSARDLSGNSYNEQFF
-	TRBV3-1	TRBJ2-7	-	TGTGCCAGCAGCTTAGCCGACTCTACCTCATACGAGCAGTACTTC	CASSLADSTSYEQYF
-	TRBV4-2	TRBJ1-2	-	TGTGCCAGCAGCCAAGATGCAGGGGCGCTCCCGGGGAGTGGCTACACCTTC	CASSQDAGALPGSGYTF
-	TRBV5-1	TRBJ2-7	-	TGCGCCAGCAGGGAGATGACAGTGAAGTCCTACGAGCAGTACTTC	CASREMTVKSYEQYF
once	TRBV7-9	TRBJ2-7	-	TGTGCCAGCAGCCCGTGGGAATCCCGATACGAGCAGTACTTC	CASSPWESRYEQYF
-	TRBV14	TRBJ2-1	-	TGTGCCGACCTATTTAGTAGTTCGGGTGAGCAGTTCTTC	CADLFSSSGEQFF
-	TRBV7-2	TRBJ1-5	-	TGTGCCAGCAGCCTAAGGCGACCGGGCAGGGCTAACGATCAGCCCCAGCATTTT	CASSLRRPGRANDQPQHF
-	TRBV5-5	TRBJ1-1	-	TGTGCCAGCAGCGCAATACAGTCCAGGAACACTGAAGCTTTCTTT	CASSAIQSRNTEAFF
-	TRBV5-1	TRBJ1-1	-	TGCGCCAGCAGCGTGCCCGGGGGAGCTGAAGCTTTCTTT	CASSVPGGAEAFF
-	TRBV29-1	TRBJ1-1	TRBD1	TGCAGCGTTAAACAGGGGGCCCCTGGAACTGAAGCTTTCTTT	CSVKQGAPGTEAFF
-	TRBV19	TRBJ2-7	TRBD2	TGTGCCAGCAGCGCGGGACTAGCGGCCTACGAGCAGTACTTC	CASSAGLAAYEQYF
many	TRBV7-2	TRBJ2-6	-	TGTGCCAGCAGCTTAGCGCGGGGTACGGGGGCCAACGTCCTGACTTTC	CASSLARGTGANVLTF
many	TRBV4-3	TRBJ2-1	TRBD2	TGCGCCAGCAGCCTAAACGGGGGGGGCTCCTACAATGAGCAGTTCTTC	CASSLNGGGSYNEQFF
few	TRBV5-1	TRBJ2-1	-	TGCGCCAGCAGCTCGTCCCAGGGTCGTTACAATGAGCAGTTCTTC	CASSSSQGRYNEQFF
-	TRBV5-1	TRBJ2-4	TRBD2	TGCGCCAGCAGCTTGGGGGGGGGTATAAACATTCAGTACTTC	CASSLGGGINIQYF
few	TRBV5-1	TRBJ2-3	-	TGCGCCAGCAGCTTGGTGACAGGAGCCTCAGATACGCAGTATTTT	CASSLVTGASDTQYF
once	TRBV11-2	TRBJ1-2	-	TGTGCCAGCAGCTTGGACCTGTCTCTGGGGGGCTACACCTTC	CASSLDLSLGGYTF
-	TRBV11-3	TRBJ2-7	-	TGTGCCAGCAGCCCAGGAATGGGGGCGAAGACCTACGAGCAGTACTTC	CASSPGMGAKTYEQYF
-	TRBV5-1	TRBJ1-2	-	TGCGCCAGCATGGGTATCGGAACTAACTATGGCTACACCTTC	CASMGIGTNYGYTF
-	TRBV11-2	TRBJ2-1	TRBD2	TGTGCCAGCAGTCTTAGCGGGGAAAAAAACAATGAGCAGTTCTTC	CASSLSGEKNNEQFF
few	TRBV29-1	TRBJ2-5	-	TGCAGCGTTGAAAAAACAGGGATGGAGACCCAGTACTTC	CSVEKTGMETQYF
few	TRBV9	TRBJ2-7	-	TGTGCCAGCAGCGTAGAGCCAGGGTACTACGAGCAGTACTTC	CASSVEPGYYEQYF
few	TRBV10-3	TRBJ1-2	TRBD1	TGTGCCATCAGTGGGAGAGGGACCGGGACAGGGGCTGACTATGGCTACACCTTT	CAISGRGTGTGADYGYTF
-	TRBV4-3	TRBJ1-2	-	TGCGCCAGCAGCCGCGGGGCCCTTGAGTATGGCTACACCTTC	CASSRGALEYGYTF
-	TRBV12-3/TRBV12-4	TRBJ2-4	TRBD1	TGTGCCAGCAGTTTGGGGACAGACCAGACCCTAGCCAAAAACATTCAGTACTTC	CASSLGTDQTLAKNIQYF
-	TRBV15	TRBJ1-4	TRBD1	TGTGCCACCAGCAGAGATAACAGGGGGGTAGCAACTAATGAAAAACTGTTTTTT	CATSRDNRGVATNEKLFF
-	TRBV12-3/TRBV12-4	TRBJ2-5	-	TGTGCCAGCAGGTCCCCTGAGGTGAGGCTAGAGACCCAGTACTTC	CASRSPEVRLETQYF
-	TRBV20-1	TRBJ1-2	-	TGCAGTGCCAGCGTGCGGGGTAATAACTATGGCTACACCTTC	CSASVRGNNYGYTF
-	TRBV29-1	TRBJ2-7	-	TGCAGTGTTGTCGGGTTGTACTCCTACGAGCAGTACTTC	CSVVGLYSYEQYF
few	TRBV12-3/TRBV12-4	TRBJ2-7	-	TGTGCCAGCAGTCGCCCAGGAGGGCACTACGAGCAGTACTTC	CASSRPGGHYEQYF
few	TRBV20-1	TRBJ1-2	TRBD1	TGCAGTGCTAGAGATCAGGGGGCAGGGTATGGCTACACCTTC	CSARDQGAGYGYTF
few	TRBV19	TRBJ2-3	-	TGTGCCACCTCGTCCTTCGGGACAGATACGCAGTATTTT	CATSSFGTDTQYF
-	TRBV20-1	TRBJ2-5	-	TGCAGTGCTAGAGATCAGGGTAATGAGCAGTACTTC	CSARDQGNEQYF
-	TRBV18	TRBJ1-1	-	TGTGCCAGCTCACCCCTTGAGCTGCGGACTGAAGCTTTCTTT	CASSPLELRTEAFF
-	TRBV29-1	TRBJ2-5	TRBD2	TGCAGCGTTGAGTTGGGAGGGGAAGAGACCCAGTACTTC	CSVELGGEETQYF
many	TRBV9	TRBJ1-2	-	TGTGCCAGCAGCGTCGAAGGGAGCTATGGCTACACCTTC	CASSVEGSYGYTF
few	TRBV29-1	TRBJ1-1	-	TGCAGCGTCGTACAGATGCGGTGGAACACTGAAGCTTTCTTT	CSVVQMRWNTEAFF
-	TRBV5-5	TRBJ2-7	-	TGTGCCAGCAGCTTGCCCCGGACAGCTCTAGCCTACGAGCAGTACTTC	CASSLPRTALAYEQYF
-	TRBV7-9	TRBJ2-7	-	TGTGCCAGCAGCTCCGTGCCGCGCGCGGCCTACGAGCAGTACTTC	CASSSVPRAAYEQYF
-	TRBV11-3	TRBJ2-5	-	TGTGCCAGCACCGGGGACGGTCGGGAAGAGACCCAGTACTTC	CASTGDGREETQYF
few	TRBV20-1	TRBJ2-7	TRBD1	TGCAGTGCTAGATCTCCCGGGACAGGGCCATCCTACGAGCAGTACTTC	CSARSPGTGPSYEQYF
-	TRBV7-8	TRBJ2-7	TRBD1	TGTGCCAGCAGCTTAGAACGGGACAGGGGGTCCGAGCAGTACTTC	CASSLERDRGSEQYF
-	TRBV5-5	TRBJ1-2	-	TGTGCCAGCAGCGAGCTCAGGGAGGCAGTGTATGGCTACACCTTC	CASSELREAVYGYTF
-	TRBV2	TRBJ2-7	-	TGTGCCAGCAAGGGAGGGGGCGTCTACGAGCAGTACTTC	CASKGGGVYEQYF
-	TRBV5-4	TRBJ1-1	-	TGTGCCAGCAGCTTGACCACTGGACTGATCAACACTGAAGCTTTCTTT	CASSLTTGLINTEAFF
few	TRBV12-5	TRBJ1-5	-	TGTGCTAGTGGTCCGCTGGAAGCTTATAGCAATCAGCCCCAGCATTTT	CASGPLEAYSNQPQHF